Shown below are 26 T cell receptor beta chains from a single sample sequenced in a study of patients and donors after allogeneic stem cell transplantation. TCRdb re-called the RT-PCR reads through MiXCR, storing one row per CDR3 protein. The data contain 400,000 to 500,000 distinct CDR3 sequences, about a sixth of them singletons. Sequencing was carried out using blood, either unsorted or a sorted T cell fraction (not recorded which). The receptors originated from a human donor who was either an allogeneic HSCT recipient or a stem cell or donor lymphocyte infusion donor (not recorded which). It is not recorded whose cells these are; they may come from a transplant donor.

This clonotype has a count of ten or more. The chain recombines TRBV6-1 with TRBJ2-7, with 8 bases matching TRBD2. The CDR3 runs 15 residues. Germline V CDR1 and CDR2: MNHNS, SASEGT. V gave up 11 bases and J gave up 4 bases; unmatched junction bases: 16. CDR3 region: CASRGSTGRAYEQYF. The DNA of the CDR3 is TGTGCCTCCCGGGGGTCTACCGGGAGGGCATACGAGCAGTACTTC.

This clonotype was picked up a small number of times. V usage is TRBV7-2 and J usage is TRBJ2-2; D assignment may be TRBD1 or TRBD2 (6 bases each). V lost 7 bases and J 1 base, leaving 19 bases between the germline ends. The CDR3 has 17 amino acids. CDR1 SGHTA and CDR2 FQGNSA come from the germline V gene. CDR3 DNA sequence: TGTGCCAGCAACAACCGGGGGTGGGGGCTGAACACCGGGGAGCTGTTTTTT. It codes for CASNNRGWGLNTGELFF.

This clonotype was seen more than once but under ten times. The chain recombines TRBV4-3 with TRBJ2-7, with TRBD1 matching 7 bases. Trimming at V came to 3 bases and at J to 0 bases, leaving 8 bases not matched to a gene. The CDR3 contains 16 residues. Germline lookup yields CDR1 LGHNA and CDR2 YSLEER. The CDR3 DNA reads TGCGCCAGCAGCCACCGGACAGGAACGCGCTCCTACGAGCAGTACTTC. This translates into CASSHRTGTRSYEQYF.

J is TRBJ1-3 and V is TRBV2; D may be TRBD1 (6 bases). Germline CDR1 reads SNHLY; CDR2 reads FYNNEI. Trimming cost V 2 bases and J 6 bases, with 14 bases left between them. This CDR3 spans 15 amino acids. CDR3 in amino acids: CASSESDRRTNTIYF. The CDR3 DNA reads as TGTGCCAGCAGTGAATCCGACAGGAGAACAAACACCATATATTTT.

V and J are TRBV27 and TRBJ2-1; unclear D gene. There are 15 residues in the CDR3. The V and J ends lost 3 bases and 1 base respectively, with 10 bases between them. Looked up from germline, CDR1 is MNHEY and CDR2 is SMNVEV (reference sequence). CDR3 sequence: CASSFVPISYNEQFF. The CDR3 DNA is TGTGCCAGCAGTTTTGTTCCTATATCCTACAATGAGCAGTTCTTC.

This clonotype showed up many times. CDR3 in DNA: TGTGCCAGCAGCCCGCTCAGCGGGGGTTGGGGAGAGACCCAGTACTTC. Residues: CASSPLSGGWGETQYF. The chain employs TRBV12-3 or TRBV12-4 and TRBJ2-5, with 8 bases lining up with TRBD2. J was trimmed by 4 bases and V by 6 bases; bases with no gene match: 13. This CDR3 is 16 amino acids long.

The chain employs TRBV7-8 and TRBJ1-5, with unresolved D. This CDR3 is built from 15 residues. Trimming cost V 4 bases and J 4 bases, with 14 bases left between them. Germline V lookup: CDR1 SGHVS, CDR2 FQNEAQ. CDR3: CASSSRRVGNQPQHF. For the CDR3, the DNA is TGTGCCAGCAGCTCCCGAAGGGTGGGGAATCAGCCCCAGCATTTT. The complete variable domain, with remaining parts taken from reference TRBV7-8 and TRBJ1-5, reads GAGVSQSPRYKVAKRGQDVALRCDPISGHVSLFWYQQALGQGPEFLTYFQNEAQLDKSGLPSDRFFAERPEGSVSTLKIQRTQQEDSAVYLCASSSRRVGNQPQHFGDGTRLSIL.

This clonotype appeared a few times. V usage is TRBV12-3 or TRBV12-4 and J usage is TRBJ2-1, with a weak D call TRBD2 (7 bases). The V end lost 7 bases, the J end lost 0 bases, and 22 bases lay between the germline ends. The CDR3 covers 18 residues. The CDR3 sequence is CASTQVRGRGPSYNEQFF. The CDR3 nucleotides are TGTGCCAGCACCCAGGTTCGGGGGCGGGGGCCCTCCTACAATGAGCAGTTCTTC.

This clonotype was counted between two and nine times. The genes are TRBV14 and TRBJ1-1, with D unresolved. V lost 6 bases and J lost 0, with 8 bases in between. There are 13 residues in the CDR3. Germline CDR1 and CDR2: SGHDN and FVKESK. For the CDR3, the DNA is TGTGCCAGCAGATTGGCTTTGAACACTGAAGCTTTCTTT. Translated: CASRLALNTEAFF.

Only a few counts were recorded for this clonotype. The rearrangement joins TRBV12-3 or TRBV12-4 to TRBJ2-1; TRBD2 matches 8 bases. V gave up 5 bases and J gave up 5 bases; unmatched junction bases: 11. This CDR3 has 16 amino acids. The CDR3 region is CASSHPGLAGDNEQFF. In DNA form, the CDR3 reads TGTGCCAGCAGTCACCCCGGGCTAGCGGGTGACAATGAGCAGTTCTTC.

The CDR3 bases are TGCAGTGCGGGGTGGCCTAGCAATCAGCCCCAGCATTTT. Translated, it gives CSAGWPSNQPQHF. J is TRBJ1-5 and V is TRBV20-1, with D uncertain. Germline values: CDR1 DFQATT, CDR2 SNEGSKA (reference sequence). The CDR3 spans 13 residues. With 6 bases removed from V and 0 bases from J, the gap between germline ends came to 9 bases.

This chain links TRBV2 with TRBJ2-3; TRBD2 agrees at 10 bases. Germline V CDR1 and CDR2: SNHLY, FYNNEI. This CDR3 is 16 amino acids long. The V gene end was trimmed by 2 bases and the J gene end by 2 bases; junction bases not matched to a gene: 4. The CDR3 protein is CASSELLAGVTDTQYF. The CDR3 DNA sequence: TGTGCCAGCAGTGAATTGCTAGCGGGGGTCACAGATACGCAGTATTTT.

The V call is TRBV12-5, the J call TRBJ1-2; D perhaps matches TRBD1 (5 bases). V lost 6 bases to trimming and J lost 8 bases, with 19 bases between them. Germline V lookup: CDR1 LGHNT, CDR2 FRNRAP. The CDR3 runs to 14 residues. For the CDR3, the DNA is TGTGCTAGTGGCCTTCGGGACTTTCGAAGGGGCTACACCTTC. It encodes CASGLRDFRRGYTF.

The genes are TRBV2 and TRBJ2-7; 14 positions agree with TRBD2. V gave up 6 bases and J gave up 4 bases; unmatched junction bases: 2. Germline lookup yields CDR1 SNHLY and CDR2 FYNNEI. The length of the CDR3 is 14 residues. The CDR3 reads CASRRTSGRYEQYF. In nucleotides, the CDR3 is TGTGCCAGCAGACGGACTAGCGGGAGGTACGAGCAGTACTTC.

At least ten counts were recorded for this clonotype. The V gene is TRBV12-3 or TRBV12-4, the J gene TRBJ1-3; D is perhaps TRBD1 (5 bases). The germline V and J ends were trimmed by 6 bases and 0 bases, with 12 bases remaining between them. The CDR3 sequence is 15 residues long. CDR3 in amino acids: CASSPRGNSGNTIYF. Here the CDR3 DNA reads TGTGCCAGCAGCCCCCGGGGCAACTCTGGAAACACCATATATTTT.

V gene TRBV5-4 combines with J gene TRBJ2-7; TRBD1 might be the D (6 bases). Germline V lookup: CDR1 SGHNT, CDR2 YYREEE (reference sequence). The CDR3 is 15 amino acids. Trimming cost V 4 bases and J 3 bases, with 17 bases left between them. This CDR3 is CASSMGAVNIYEQYF. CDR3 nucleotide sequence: TGTGCCAGCAGCATGGGGGCCGTAAATATCTACGAGCAGTACTTC.

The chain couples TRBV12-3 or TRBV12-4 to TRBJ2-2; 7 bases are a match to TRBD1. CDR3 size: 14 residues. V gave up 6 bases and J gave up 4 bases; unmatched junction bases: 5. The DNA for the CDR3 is TGTGCCAGCAGCTGGGGACAGATCACCGGGGAGCTGTTTTTT. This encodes CASSWGQITGELFF.

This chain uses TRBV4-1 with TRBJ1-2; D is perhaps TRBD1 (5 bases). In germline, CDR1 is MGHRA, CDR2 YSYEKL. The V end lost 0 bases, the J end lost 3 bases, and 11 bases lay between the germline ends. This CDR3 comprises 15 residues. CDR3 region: CASSQESRDYYGYTF. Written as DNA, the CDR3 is TGCGCCAGCAGCCAAGAAAGCAGGGACTACTATGGCTACACCTTC.

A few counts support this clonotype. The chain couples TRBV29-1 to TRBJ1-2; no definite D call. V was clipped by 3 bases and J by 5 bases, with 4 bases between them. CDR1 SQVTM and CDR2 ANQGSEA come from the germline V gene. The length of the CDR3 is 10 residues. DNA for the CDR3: TGCAGCGTTGACCGATATGGCTACACCTTC. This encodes CSVDRYGYTF.

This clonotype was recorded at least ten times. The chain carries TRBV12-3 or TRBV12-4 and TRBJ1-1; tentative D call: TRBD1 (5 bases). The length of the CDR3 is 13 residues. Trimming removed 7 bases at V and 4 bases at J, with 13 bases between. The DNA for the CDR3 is TGTGCCAGCAACATTGACAGACTCACTGAAGCTTTCTTT. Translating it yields CASNIDRLTEAFF.

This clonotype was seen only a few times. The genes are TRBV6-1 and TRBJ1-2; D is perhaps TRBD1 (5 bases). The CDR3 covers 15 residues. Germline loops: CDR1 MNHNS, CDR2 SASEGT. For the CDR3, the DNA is TGTGCGAGTCATGGTGGCAGGGTTGGGCCTGATGGCTACACCTTC. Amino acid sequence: CASHGGRVGPDGYTF.

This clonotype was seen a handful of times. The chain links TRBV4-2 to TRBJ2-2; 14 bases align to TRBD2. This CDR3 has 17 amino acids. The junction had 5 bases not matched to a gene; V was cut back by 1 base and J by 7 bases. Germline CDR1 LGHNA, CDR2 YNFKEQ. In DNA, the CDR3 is TGTGCCAGCAGCCAAGGACTAGCGGGGGGGCCTATCGGGGAGCTGTTTTTT. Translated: CASSQGLAGGPIGELFF.

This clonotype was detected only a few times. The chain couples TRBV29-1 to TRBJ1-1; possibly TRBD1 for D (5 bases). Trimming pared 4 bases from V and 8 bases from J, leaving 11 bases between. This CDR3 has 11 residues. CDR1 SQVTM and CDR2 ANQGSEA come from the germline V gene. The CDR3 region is CSVGVRTEAFF. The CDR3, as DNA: TGCAGCGTTGGGGTTCGGACAGAAGCTTTCTTT.

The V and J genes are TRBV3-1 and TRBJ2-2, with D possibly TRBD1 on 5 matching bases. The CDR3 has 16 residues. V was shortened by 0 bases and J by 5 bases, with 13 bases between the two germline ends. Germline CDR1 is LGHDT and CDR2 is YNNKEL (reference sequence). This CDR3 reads CASSQEGQGMTGELFF. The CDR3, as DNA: TGTGCCAGCAGCCAAGAGGGGCAGGGAATGACCGGGGAGCTGTTTTTT.

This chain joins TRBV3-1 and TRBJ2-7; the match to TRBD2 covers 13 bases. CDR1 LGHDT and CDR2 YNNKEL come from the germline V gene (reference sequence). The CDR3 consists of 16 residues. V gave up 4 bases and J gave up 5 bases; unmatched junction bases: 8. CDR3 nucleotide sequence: TGTGCCAGCAGCCGAACTAGCGGGAGGGCTAGGGACGAGCAGTACTTC. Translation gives CASSRTSGRARDEQYF.

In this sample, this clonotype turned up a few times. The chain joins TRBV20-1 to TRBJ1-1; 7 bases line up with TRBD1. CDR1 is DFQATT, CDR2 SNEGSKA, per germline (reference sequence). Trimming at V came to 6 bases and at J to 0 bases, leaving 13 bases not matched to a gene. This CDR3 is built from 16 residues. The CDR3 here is CSASQDRTSLNTEAFF. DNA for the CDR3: TGCAGTGCCTCCCAGGACAGGACCTCCTTGAACACTGAAGCTTTCTTT.